The source of this T cell receptor (beta chain) is a study of CD8+ T cells in alopecia areata. At the level of the study: Treated patients were given oral tofacitinib, which was dosed at 5 to 10 mg twice daily. The drug, tofacitinib, lasted 6 to 18 months, followed by 6 months off drug.

Study findings and constraints: TCR sharing was clearer in mice than between patients, perhaps partly owing to patient HLA diversity.

Looked up from germline, CDR1 is SGHVS and CDR2 is FQNEAQ. The CDR3 extends over 15 amino acids. V lost 5 bases, J lost 2 bases, and 6 bases stayed unmatched. Extracted from the samples, RNA was reverse transcribed into cDNA to serve as the sequencing template. Produced via immunoSEQ multiplex PCR; TCRdb's table is partial and in-frame only. Among approximately 180,000 clones, 63% were seen once, and the ten largest hold more than 1.5%. With respect to this clone: Its cognate antigen is unknown.

The sequence came from a human donor with alopecia areata. This chain joins TRBV7-8 and TRBJ2-1, with 7 bases lining up with TRBD2. The specimen was CD4+ T cells sorted from blood, collected at week 0. This chain's CDR3 is CASSPIAGTYNEQFF. The CDR3 nucleotides read TGTGCCAGCAGCCCGATAGCGGGTACCTACAATGAGCAGTTCTTC. Variable domain in full (rest from reference TRBV7-8 and TRBJ2-1): GAGVSQSPRYKVAKRGQDVALRCDPISGHVSLFWYQQALGQGPEFLTYFQNEAQLDKSGLPSDRFFAERPEGSVSTLKIQRTQQEDSAVYLCASSPIAGTYNEQFFGPGTRLTVL.